The present TCR beta chain was sequenced within a study of blood T cell repertoires in COVID-19. Study in general: Acute-phase and convalescent COVID-19 samples originated in the United States, Italy and Spain. PBMCs, B-cell-depleted T cells, or T cells were the source of the cDNA or gDNA that made up the material.

As to this clone: Other DNA sequences from this sample encode an identical CDR3 as well.

In the original processing: Estimation of nucleated cell counts relied on the amplification of reference gene primers. Assay: immunoSEQ multiplex PCR; the TCRdb copy retains only in-frame clones and omits some. V and J calls plus clone size are reproduced from that table; the DNA served to infer D and trimming. The table lists around 200,000 clones, around 86% of them singletons. The sequenced sample consisted of peripheral blood. The TCR originated in a man aged 40-50 years with active or convalescent COVID-19.

Written as DNA, the CDR3 is TGTGCCAGCAGCTCCCAGGGCGGTAATTCACCCCTCCACTTT. Protein product: CASSSQGGNSPLHF. The chain has TRBV7-3 and TRBJ1-6; perhaps TRBD1 as D (5 bases). The germline V and J ends were trimmed by 4 bases and 6 bases, with 10 bases remaining between them. CDR1 and CDR2 from the germline V gene are SGHTA and FQGTGA. CDR3 length: 14 amino acids.